The entry that follows covers one T cell receptor beta chain sequence. Under the authors' procedure: Reference gene primer amplification in the assay estimated nucleated cell counts. Produced via immunoSEQ multiplex PCR; TCRdb's table is partial and in-frame only. For V, J and clone size, that table is used; D and trimming come from the DNA. The sample carries 390,000 or so clones, around 87% recorded once. This sample stems from a study of blood T cell repertoires in COVID-19. This CDR3 contains 15 residues. The trim removed 3 bases at V and 4 bases at J, leaving 5 bases unmatched. CDR1 KGHSH and CDR2 LQKENI come from the germline V gene. Seattle patients were enrolled while actively infected and followed longitudinally.

The sample consisted of peripheral blood. The chain links TRBV18 to TRBJ2-7; TRBD1 matches at 11 bases. The clonotype comes from a woman younger than 45 with COVID-19, enrolled during active disease. The CDR3 DNA reads TGTGCCAGCTCACCCGGGACAGGGGGAATGTACGAGCAGTACTTC. This sequence encodes CASSPGTGGMYEQYF.